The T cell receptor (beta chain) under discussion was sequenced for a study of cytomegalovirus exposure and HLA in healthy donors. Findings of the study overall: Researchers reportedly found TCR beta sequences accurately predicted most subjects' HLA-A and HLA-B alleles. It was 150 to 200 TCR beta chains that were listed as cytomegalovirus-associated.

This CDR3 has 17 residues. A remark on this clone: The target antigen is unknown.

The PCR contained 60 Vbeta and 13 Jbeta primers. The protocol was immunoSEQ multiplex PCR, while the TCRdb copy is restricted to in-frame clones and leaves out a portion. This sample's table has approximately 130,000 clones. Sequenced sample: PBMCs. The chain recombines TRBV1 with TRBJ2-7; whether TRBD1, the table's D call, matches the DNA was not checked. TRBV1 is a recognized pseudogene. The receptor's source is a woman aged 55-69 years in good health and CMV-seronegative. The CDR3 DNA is TGCACCAGCAGCCTTGGGACAGGTTCACCTTTAGCCTACGAGCAGTACTTC. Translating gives CTSSLGTGSPLAYEQYF.